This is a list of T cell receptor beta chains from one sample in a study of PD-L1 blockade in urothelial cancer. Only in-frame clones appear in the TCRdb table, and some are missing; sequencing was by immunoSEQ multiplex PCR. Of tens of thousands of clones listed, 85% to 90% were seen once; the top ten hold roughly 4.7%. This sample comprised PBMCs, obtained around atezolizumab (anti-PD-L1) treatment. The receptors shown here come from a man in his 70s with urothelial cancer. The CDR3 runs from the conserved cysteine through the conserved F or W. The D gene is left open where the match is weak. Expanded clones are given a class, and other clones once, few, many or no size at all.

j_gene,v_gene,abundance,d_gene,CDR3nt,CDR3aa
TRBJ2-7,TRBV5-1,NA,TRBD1,TGCGCCAGCAGTGTACAGGGGTTGGAGGAGCAGTACTTC,CASSVQGLEEQYF
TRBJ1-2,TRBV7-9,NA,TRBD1,TGTGCCAGCAGCAATGAACAGGGGCCCTCGGGCTACACCTTC,CASSNEQGPSGYTF
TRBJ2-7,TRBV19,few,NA,TGTGCCAGTAGTCCCAGGGTTAACTACGAGCAGTACTTC,CASSPRVNYEQYF
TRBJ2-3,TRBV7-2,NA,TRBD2,TGTGCCAGCAGCTTAGGAGCGACTAGCGGGAGGGCCGGGGCAGATACGCAGTATTTT,CASSLGATSGRAGADTQYF
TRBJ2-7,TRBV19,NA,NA,TGTGCCAGTAGTATTAATGGCAGGGGTACCTACGAGCAGTACTTC,CASSINGRGTYEQYF
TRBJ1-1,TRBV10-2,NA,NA,TGCGCCAGCAGTGAACTGGTGGGGCGGAACACTGAAGCTTTCTTT,CASSELVGRNTEAFF
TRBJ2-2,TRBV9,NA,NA,TGTGCCAGTACAGGGATTGATACCGGGGAGCTGTTTTTT,CASTGIDTGELFF
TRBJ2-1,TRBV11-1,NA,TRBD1,TGTGCCAGCAGCATCACAGGGGGCCTCTACAATGAGCAGTTCTTC,CASSITGGLYNEQFF
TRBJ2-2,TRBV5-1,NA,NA,TGCGCCAGCAGCTTGGACGCTTATAGAGGGGAGCTGTTTTTT,CASSLDAYRGELFF
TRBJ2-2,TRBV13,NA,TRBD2,TGTGCCAGCAGCTTAGGGGCGACTAGCGGGACCACCGGGGAGCTGTTTTTT,CASSLGATSGTTGELFF
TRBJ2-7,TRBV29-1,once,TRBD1,TGCAGCGTAATACAGGGGGTGGACGAGCAGTACTTC,CSVIQGVDEQYF
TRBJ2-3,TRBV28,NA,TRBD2,TGTGCCAGCAGCCCGACTAGCGGGGGACTCCGTACGCAGTATTTT,CASSPTSGGLRTQYF
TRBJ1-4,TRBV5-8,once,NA,TGTGCCAGCAGCTTGAACAGGGTTCCTGAAAAACTGTTTTTT,CASSLNRVPEKLFF
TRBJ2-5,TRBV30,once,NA,TGTGCCTCACAAGAGACCCAGTACTTC,CASQETQYF
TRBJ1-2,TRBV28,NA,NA,TGTGCCAGCAGTTTATGGGTCGGGCAGGGTAACTATGGCTACACCTTC,CASSLWVGQGNYGYTF
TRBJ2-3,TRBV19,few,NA,TGTGCCAGTAGTATAGGTCATCCAGATACGCAGTATTTT,CASSIGHPDTQYF
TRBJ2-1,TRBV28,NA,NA,TGTGCCAGCAGTTTAGCAGCGCCCAATGAGCAGTTCTTC,CASSLAAPNEQFF
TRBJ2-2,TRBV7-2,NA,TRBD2,TGTGCCAGCAGCTACGTCGGGACTAGCGGGTCAACCGGGGAGCTGTTTTTT,CASSYVGTSGSTGELFF
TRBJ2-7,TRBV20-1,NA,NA,TGCAGTGCTGGGGAAAGACAGAAACCGTACTTC,CSAGERQKPYF
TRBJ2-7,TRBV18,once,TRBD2,TGTGCCAGCTCACCCGGACTAGCGGGGTGGTACGAGCAGTACTTC,CASSPGLAGWYEQYF